The present entry profiles one T cell receptor (beta chain) with its context. Its antigen is unidentified. The entry originates in a study of CXCR3-negative and CXCR3-positive naive CD8 T cells. 5' RACE with UMI labels generated the TRB cDNA libraries. TCRdb re-called the 5' RACE reads; one entry per CDR3 protein, DNA not given. This sample's table reports around 84,000 distinct CDR3 sequences. This CDR3 is built from 14 residues. CDR1 is SGHTA and CDR2 is FQGTGA in the germline V gene. General study findings and limits: Hydrophobicity was higher for TRB CDR3s found in CXCR3-positive naive cells than in CXCR3-negative naive cells. Whereas memory cells differed, naive CXCR3-negative and CXCR3-positive cells shared similar TRBV-TRBJ usage.

The sequenced material came from naive CXCR3+ CD8+ T cells from blood. Subset specified: CD45RO-CCR7+CD27+CD95- naive CD8+ T cells expressing CXCR3 (TNR3+). The rearrangement joins TRBV7-3 to TRBJ2-7; TCRdb names TRBD2, which stays unverified in the absence of DNA. This clonotype originated in a human donor in good health. Some clones in this sample may be carry-over from other donors' samples. The CDR3 reads CASSPLAALYEQYF.